What follows is one T cell receptor (beta chain) and its context. There is no known antigen for this receptor. Per-base qualities were not stored, and no clone one base away is much larger. This sample stems from a study of T cell responses to AZD1222 COVID-19 vaccine (dated by TCRdb to the early 2020s). At the level of the whole study: TCR sequencing was performed for 233 trial participants, of whom some 200 were given two doses of AZD1222 and around 25 were given two doses of MenACWY control vaccine. Trial participants were enrolled by age into subgroups of 18-55, 56-69 and 70-plus years, and around 150, 28 and 57 TCR-sequenced participants, respectively, were included in these subgroups. What the work shows at the level of the full study, not this receptor alone: Conclusions about previously exposed vaccinees are limited, since just 5 or 6 AZD1222 recipients were seropositive for SARS-CoV-2 at baseline. After two AZD1222 doses, spike-specific TCR breadth and depth were significantly higher than at day 0 and than in MenACWY recipients. The 56-69-year group was small, and its depth increase did not reach significance, likely because of low power. Reportedly, almost half of the unique spike-specific TCRs recognized epitopes lying outside the regions that are mutated in the B.1.351 and B.1.1.7 variants. Because no samples from the day 14 peak response were available, repertoires could be characterized only after the peak T cell response. Most participants were white British and females outnumbered males, and the authors suggested that clonal diversity may have been underestimated. The vaccine-associated CD4 TCRs covered the entire spike protein, and the dominant responses fell in regions 160-218 and 743-854.

The sample's time point label, in plain terms: about 28 days (+/-7) after the second vaccine dose. Because spike-specific TCR depth and breadth did not differ between the two schedules, AZD1222 recipients who got a second dose at roughly 4 weeks were pooled with those who got a second dose at roughly 12 weeks. Vaccinee samples came from UK trials COV001 and COV002, including a single-blind randomized controlled phase 2/3 trial of AZD1222 (ChAdOx1 nCoV-19) in healthy adults. For TCRbeta chain sequencing, PBMC samples from trial participants were taken at day 0 and at day 28 after the second dose. The CDR3 regions of human TCRbeta chains were analyzed by immunosequencing. As for the authors' bioinformatics: Repertoire TCRs were checked for matches against a reference library of SARS-CoV-2-specific TCRs that had been generated using the MIRA antigen-specificity platform. Breadth meant the fraction of unique TCRs that were SARS-CoV-2-associated, whereas depth meant the fraction of total T cells that were SARS-CoV-2-associated. Each spike-specific TCR was assigned to its reactive spike region and to a CD4 or CD8 class using the MIRA data. Log10-transformed breadth and depth values were compared by one-way ANOVA with Sidak's multiple comparisons tests. TCRdb provides this immuneACCESS table in a form limited to in-frame rearrangements. Some clones are lacking; in checked studies, under half of them reflect an unresolved V gene, and why the rest are absent is not known. D and trimming come from the DNA, and the V and J calls and clone size come from that table. Within this sample are 130,000 or so clones, with roughly 84% of them counted one time only. About 27% of the sample comes from the top ten.

Inclusive of the bounding cysteine and phenylalanine, the CDR3 is 16 residues long. The CDR3 DNA has 48 bases and is translated from base 1. A distance of 25 bases separates the germline ends of V and J, which lose 2 bases and 13 bases respectively. Looking up the germline V gene yields CDR1 SGHTA and CDR2 FQGNSA. The V gene is TRBV7-2 and the J gene is TRBJ2-3, with TRBD2 as a weak D call on 5 bases. Specimen: peripheral blood, collected 28 days after the second AZD1222 dose. The sequence was obtained from an adult who received the AZD1222 COVID-19 vaccine. The CDR3 reads as follows: CASSLNRWNGGQRKYF. The nucleotides are TGTGCCAGCAGCTTAAATCGGTGGAACGGCGGGCAGAGGAAGTATTTT.